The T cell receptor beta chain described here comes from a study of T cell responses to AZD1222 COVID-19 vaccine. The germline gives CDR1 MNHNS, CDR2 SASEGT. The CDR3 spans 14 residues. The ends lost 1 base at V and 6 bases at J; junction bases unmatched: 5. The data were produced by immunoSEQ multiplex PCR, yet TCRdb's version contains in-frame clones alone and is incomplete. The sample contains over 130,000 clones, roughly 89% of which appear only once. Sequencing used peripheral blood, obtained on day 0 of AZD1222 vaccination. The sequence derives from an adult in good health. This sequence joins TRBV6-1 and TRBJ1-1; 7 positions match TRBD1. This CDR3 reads CASSEVGGRAEAFF. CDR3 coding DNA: TGTGCCAGCAGTGAAGTAGGGGGCCGGGCTGAAGCTTTCTTT.